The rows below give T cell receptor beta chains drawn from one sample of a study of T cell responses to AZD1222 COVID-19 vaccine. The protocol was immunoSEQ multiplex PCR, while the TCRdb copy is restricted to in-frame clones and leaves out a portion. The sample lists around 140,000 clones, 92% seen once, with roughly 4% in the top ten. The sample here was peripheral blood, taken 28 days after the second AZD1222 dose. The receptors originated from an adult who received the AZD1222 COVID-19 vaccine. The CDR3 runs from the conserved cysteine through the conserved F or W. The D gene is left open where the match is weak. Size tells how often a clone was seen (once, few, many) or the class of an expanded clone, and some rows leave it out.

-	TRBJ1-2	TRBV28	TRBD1	CASGPGQGFGYTF	TGTGCCAGCGGCCCGGGACAGGGTTTTGGCTACACCTTC
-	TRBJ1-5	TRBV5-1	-	CASSLQGSQPQHF	TGCGCCAGCAGCTTGCAGGGGAGTCAGCCCCAGCATTTT
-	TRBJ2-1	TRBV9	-	CASSTSGSSYNEQFF	TGTGCCAGCAGCACCAGCGGGTCCTCCTACAATGAGCAGTTCTTC
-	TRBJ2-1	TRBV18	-	CASSLQNSYNEQFF	TGTGCCAGCTCACTACAGAACTCCTACAATGAGCAGTTCTTC
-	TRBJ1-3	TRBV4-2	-	CASSQVAASGNTIYF	TGTGCCAGCAGCCAAGTTGCGGCCTCTGGAAACACCATATATTTT
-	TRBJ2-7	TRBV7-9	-	CASSSRDGVVYEQYF	TGTGCCAGCAGCTCCCGGGACGGTGTCGTCTACGAGCAGTACTTC
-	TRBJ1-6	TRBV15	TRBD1	CATSRDRPDRAWSPLHF	TGTGCCACCAGCAGAGATAGACCGGACAGGGCGTGGTCACCCCTCCACTTT
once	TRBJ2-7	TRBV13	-	CASSSLRTYEQYF	TGTGCCAGCAGCTCCCTTAGGACCTACGAGCAGTACTTC
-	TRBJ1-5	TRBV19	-	CASSINWQPNQPQHF	TGTGCCAGTAGTATAAATTGGCAGCCCAATCAGCCCCAGCATTTT
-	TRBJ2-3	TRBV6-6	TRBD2	CASSYSTSGGADTQYF	TGTGCCAGCAGTTACTCGACTAGCGGGGGGGCAGATACGCAGTATTTT
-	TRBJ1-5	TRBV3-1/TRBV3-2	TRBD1	CASSFGTGGDQPQHF	TGTGCCAGCAGCTTCGGGACAGGGGGTGATCAGCCCCAGCATTTT
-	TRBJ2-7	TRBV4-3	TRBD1	CASSQDRGPGRLIYEQYF	TGCGCCAGCAGCCAAGATAGGGGGCCGGGACGGTTAATCTACGAGCAGTACTTC
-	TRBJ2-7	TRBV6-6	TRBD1	CASSNSGTGEYEQYF	TGTGCCAGCAGCAACTCGGGGACAGGGGAATACGAGCAGTACTTC
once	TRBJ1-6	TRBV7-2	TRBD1	CASSRRGQRNSPLHF	TGTGCCAGCAGCCGCCGGGGACAGCGTAATTCACCCCTCCACTTT
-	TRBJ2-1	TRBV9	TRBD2	CASSGGLAGRAWEQFF	TGTGCCAGCAGCGGCGGACTAGCGGGGCGCGCCTGGGAGCAGTTCTTC
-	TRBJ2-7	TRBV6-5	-	CASTSRDYEQYF	TGTGCCAGCACGTCCAGGGACTACGAGCAGTACTTC
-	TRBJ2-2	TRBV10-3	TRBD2	CAISETTPDQLATTTGELFF	TGTGCCATCAGTGAGACCACTCCTGATCAACTAGCGACCACCACCGGGGAGCTGTTTTTT